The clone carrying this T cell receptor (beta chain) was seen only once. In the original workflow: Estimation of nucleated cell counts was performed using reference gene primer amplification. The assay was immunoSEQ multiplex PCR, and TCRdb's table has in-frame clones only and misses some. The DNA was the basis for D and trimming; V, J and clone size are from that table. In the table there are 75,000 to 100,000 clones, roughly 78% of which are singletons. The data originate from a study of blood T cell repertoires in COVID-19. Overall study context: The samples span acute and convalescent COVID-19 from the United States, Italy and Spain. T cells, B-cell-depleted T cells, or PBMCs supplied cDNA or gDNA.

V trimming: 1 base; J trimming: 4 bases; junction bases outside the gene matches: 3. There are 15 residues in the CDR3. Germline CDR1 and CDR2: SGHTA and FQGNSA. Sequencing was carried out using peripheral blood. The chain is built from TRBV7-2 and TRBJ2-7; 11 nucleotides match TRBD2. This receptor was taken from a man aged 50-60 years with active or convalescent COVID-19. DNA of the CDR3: TGTGCCAGCAGCTTAGGGGCTAGCGGGGGGTACGAGCAGTACGTC. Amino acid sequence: CASSLGASGGYEQYV.